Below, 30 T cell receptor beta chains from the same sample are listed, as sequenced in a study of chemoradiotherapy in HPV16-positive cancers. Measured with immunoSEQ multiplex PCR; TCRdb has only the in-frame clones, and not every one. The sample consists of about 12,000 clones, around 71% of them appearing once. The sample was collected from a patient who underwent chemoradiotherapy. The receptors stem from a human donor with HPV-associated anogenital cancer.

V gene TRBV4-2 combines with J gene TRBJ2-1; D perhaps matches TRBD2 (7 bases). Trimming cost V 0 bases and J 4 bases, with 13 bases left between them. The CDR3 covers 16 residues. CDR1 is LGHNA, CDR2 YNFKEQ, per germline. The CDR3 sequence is CASSQEVRGGYNEQFF. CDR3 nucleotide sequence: TGTGCCAGCAGCCAAGAGGTCAGGGGAGGGTACAATGAGCAGTTCTTC.

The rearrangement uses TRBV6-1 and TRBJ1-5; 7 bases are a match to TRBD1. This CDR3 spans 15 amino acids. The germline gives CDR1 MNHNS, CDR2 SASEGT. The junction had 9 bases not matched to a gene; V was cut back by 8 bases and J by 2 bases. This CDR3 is CASQVRQGGNQPQHF. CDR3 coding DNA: TGTGCCAGCCAGGTCCGACAGGGAGGCAATCAGCCCCAGCATTTT.

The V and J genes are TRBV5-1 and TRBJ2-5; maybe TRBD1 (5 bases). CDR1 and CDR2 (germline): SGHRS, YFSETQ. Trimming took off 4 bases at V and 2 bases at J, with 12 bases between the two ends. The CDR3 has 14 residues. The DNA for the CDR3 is TGCGCCAGCAGCACCGGACATGTTCAAGAGACCCAGTACTTC. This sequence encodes CASSTGHVQETQYF.

CDR3 coding DNA: TGTGCTAGTGGTTTGGGGGGGGACACTGAAGCTTTCTTT. Protein sequence: CASGLGGDTEAFF. The rearrangement joins TRBV12-5 to TRBJ1-1, with D possibly TRBD1 on 5 matching bases. V was clipped by 1 base and J by 3 bases, with 6 bases between them. The germline V gene has CDR1 LGHNT and CDR2 FRNRAP. CDR3 length equals 13 residues.

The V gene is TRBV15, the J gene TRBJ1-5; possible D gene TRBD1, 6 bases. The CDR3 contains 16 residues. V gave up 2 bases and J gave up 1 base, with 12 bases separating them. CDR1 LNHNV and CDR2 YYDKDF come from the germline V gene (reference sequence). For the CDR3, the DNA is TGTGCCACCAGCAGAACCCTAGGGGGGAGCAATCAGCCCCAGCATTTT. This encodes CATSRTLGGSNQPQHF.

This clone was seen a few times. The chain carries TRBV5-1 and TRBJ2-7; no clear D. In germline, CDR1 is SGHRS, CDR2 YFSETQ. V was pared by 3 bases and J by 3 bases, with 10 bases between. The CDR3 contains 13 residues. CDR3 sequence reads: CASSSSGYYEQYF. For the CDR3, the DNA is TGCGCCAGCAGCTCCTCCGGTTACTACGAGCAGTACTTC.

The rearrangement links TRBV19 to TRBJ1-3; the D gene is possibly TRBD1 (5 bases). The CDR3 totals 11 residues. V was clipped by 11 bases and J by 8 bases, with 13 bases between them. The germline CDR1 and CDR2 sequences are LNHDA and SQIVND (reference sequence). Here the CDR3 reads CAGRVGDTIYF. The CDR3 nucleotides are TGTGCCGGACGGGTGGGGGACACCATATATTTT.

CDR3 loop: CASSFRTGGQPQHF. CDR3 coding DNA: TGTGCCAGCAGCTTTCGGACAGGGGGACAGCCCCAGCATTTT. The V and J genes are TRBV7-9 and TRBJ1-5; TRBD1 aligns across 10 bases. Germline V gene data show CDR1 as SEHNR and CDR2 as FQNEAQ (reference sequence). This CDR3 region has 14 residues. V trimming: 3 bases; J trimming: 7 bases; junction bases outside the gene matches: 3.

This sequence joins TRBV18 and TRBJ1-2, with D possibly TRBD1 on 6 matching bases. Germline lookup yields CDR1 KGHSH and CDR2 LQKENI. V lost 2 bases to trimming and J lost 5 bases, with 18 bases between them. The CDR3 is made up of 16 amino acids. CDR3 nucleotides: TGTGCCAGCTCACCATCGTCAGGGGCCCCAGGGTATGGCTACACCTTC. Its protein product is CASSPSSGAPGYGYTF.

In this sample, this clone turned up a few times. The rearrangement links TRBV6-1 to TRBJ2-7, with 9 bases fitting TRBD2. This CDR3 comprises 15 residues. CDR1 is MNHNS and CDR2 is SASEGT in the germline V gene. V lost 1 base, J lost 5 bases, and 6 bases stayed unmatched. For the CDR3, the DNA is TGTGCCAGCAGTGAAGGAAGCGGGGGGCGCCACGAGCAGTACTTC. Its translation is CASSEGSGGRHEQYF.

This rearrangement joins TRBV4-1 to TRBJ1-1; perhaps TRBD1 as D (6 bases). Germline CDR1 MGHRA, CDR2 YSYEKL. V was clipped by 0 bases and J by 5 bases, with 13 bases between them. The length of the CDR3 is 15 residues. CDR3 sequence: CASSQDMGARTEAFF. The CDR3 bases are TGCGCCAGCAGCCAAGATATGGGGGCGCGGACTGAAGCTTTCTTT.

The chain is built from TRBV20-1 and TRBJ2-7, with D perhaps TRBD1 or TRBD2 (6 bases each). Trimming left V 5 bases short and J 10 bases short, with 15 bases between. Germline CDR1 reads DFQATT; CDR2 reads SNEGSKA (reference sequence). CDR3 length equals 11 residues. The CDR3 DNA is TGCAGTGCTCCTACGGGGGCCGGACAGTACTTC. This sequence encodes CSAPTGAGQYF.

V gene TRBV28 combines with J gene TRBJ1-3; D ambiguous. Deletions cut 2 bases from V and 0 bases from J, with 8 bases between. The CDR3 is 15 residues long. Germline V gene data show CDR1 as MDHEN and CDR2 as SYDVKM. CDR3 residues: CASSLAANSGNTIYF. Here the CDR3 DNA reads TGTGCCAGCAGTTTAGCAGCAAACTCTGGAAACACCATATATTTT.

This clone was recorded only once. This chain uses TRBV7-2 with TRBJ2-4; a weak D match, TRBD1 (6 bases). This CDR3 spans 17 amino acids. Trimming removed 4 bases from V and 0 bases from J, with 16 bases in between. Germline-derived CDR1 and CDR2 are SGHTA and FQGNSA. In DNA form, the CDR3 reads TGTGCCAGCAGCTCCCTACAGGGTACTATAGCCAAAAACATTCAGTACTTC. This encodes CASSSLQGTIAKNIQYF. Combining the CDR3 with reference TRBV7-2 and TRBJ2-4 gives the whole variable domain GAGVSQSPSNKVTEKGKDVELRCDPISGHTALYWYRQSLGQGLEFLIYFQGNSAPDKSGLPSDRFSAERTGGSVSTLTIQRTQQEDSAVYLCASSSLQGTIAKNIQYFGAGTRLSVL.

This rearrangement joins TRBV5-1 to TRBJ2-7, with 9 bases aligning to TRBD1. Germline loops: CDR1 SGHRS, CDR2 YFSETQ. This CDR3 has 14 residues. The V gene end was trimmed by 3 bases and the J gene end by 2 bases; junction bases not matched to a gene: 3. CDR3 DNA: TGCGCCAGCAGCTCAAGACAGGGGGCCTACGAGCAGTACTTC. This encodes CASSSRQGAYEQYF.

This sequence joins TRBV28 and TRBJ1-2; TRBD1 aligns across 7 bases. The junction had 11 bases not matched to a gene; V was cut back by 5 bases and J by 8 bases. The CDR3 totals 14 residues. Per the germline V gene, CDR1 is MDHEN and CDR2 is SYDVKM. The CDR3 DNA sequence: TGTGCCAGCAGTACACAGGGGCGGGGATACGGCTACACCTTC. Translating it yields CASSTQGRGYGYTF.

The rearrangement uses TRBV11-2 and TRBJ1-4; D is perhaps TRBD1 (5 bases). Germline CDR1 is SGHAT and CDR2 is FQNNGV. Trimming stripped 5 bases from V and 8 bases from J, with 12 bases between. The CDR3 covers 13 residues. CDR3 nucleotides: TGTGCCAGCAGCAGGGGCCTGGGCGAAAAACTGTTTTTT. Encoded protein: CASSRGLGEKLFF. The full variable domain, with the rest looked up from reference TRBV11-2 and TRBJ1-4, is EAGVAQSPRYKIIEKRQSVAFWCNPISGHATLYWYQQILGQGPKLLIQFQNNGVVDDSQLPKDRFSAERLKGVDSTLKIQPAKLEDSAVYLCASSRGLGEKLFFGSGTQLSVL.

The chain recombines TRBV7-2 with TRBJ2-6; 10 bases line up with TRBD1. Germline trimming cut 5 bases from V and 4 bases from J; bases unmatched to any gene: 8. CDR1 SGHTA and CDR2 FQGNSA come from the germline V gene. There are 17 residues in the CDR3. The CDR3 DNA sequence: TGTGCCAGCAGCCCTCGGGACAGGGGAGACGGGGCCAACGTCCTGACTTTC. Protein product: CASSPRDRGDGANVLTF.

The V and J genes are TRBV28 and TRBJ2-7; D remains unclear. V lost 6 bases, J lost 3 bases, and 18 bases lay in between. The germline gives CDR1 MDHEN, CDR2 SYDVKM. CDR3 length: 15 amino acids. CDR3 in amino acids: CASRFGPVLLYEQYF. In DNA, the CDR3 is TGTGCCAGCAGATTCGGCCCGGTCCTTCTCTACGAGCAGTACTTC.

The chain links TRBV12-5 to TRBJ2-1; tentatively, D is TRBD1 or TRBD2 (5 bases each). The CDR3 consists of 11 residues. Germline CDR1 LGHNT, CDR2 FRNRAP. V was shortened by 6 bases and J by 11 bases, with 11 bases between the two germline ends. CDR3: CASGGVLQQFF. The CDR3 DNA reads TGTGCTAGTGGGGGGGTGTTGCAGCAGTTCTTC.

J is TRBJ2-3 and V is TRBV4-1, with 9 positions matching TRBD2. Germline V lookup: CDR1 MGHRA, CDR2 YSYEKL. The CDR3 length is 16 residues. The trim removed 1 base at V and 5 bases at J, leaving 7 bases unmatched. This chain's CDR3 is CASSQVGSGSRDTQYF. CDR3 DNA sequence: TGCGCCAGCAGCCAAGTCGGTAGCGGGAGTAGAGATACGCAGTATTTT.

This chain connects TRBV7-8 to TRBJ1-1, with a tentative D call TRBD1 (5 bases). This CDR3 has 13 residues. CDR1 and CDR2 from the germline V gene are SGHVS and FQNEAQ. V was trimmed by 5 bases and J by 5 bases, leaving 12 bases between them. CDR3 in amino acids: CASSRQMVTEAFF. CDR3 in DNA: TGTGCCAGCAGCCGACAGATGGTTACTGAAGCTTTCTTT.

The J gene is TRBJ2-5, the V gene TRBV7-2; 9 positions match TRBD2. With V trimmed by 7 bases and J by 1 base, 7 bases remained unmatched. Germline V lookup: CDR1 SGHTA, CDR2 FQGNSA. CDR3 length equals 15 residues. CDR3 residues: CASTRARGGQETQYF. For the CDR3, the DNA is TGTGCCAGCACCCGAGCGCGGGGGGGCCAAGAGACCCAGTACTTC. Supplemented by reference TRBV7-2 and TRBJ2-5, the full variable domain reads GAGVSQSPSNKVTEKGKDVELRCDPISGHTALYWYRQSLGQGLEFLIYFQGNSAPDKSGLPSDRFSAERTGGSVSTLTIQRTQQEDSAVYLCASTRARGGQETQYFGPGTRLLVL.

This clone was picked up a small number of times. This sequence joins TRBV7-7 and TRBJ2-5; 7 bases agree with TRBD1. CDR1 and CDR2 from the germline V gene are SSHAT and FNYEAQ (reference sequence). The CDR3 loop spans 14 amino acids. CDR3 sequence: CAAGGSSPQETQYF. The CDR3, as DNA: TGTGCTGCAGGGGGTTCGAGTCCTCAAGAGACCCAGTACTTC.

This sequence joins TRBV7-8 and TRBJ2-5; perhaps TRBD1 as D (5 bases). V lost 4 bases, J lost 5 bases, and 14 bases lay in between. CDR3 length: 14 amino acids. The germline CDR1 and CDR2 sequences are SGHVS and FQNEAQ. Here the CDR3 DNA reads TGTGCCAGCAGCTCGACCACAGGCTCTGAGACCCAGTACTTC. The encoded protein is CASSSTTGSETQYF.

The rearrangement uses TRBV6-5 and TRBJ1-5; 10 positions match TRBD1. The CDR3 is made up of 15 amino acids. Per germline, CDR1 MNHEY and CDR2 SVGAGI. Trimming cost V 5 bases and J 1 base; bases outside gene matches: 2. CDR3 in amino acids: CASSRQGASNQPQHF. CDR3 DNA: TGTGCCAGCAGTCGACAGGGGGCAAGCAATCAGCCCCAGCATTTT.

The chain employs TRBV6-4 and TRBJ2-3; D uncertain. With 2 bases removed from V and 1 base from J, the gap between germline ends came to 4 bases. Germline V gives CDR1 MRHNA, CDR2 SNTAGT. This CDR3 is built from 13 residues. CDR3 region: CASSDAGTDTQYF. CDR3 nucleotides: TGTGCCAGCAGTGACGCGGGCACAGATACGCAGTATTTT.

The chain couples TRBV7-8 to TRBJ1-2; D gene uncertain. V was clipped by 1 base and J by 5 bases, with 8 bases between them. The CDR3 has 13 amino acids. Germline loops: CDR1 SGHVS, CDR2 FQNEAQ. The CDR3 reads CASSLVGAYGYTF. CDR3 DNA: TGTGCCAGCAGCTTAGTCGGAGCTTATGGCTACACCTTC.

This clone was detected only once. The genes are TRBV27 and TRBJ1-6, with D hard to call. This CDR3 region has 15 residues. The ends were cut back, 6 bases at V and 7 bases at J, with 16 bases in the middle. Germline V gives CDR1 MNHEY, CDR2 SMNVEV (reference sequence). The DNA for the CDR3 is TGTGCCAGCAGCGTGGCCACGACTCTGAATTCACCCCTCCACTTT. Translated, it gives CASSVATTLNSPLHF.

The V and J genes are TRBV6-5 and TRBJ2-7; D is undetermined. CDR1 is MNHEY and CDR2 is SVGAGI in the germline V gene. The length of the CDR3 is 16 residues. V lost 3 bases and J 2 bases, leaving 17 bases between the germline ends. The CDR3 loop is CASSYLRMSLPYEQYF. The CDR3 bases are TGTGCCAGCAGTTATTTGAGGATGTCACTCCCCTACGAGCAGTACTTC.